The 30 T cell receptor beta chains listed next were all sequenced from one sample in a study of shared clonotypes between healthy human individuals. Sequencing used immunoSEQ multiplex PCR; TCRdb keeps in-frame clones, though not all of them. Of roughly 490,000 clones in the sample, about 79% were seen once. Sequenced input: PBMCs. These receptors originate from a woman aged 40 to 50 in good health. Some clones in this sample may be carry-over from other donors' samples.

This chain uses TRBV30 with TRBJ2-5; D may correspond to TRBD1 or TRBD2 (5 bases each). The CDR3 spans 13 residues. V shed 3 bases and J shed 5 bases, with 13 bases lying between them. The germline CDR1 and CDR2 sequences are GTSNPN and SVGIG (reference sequence). The DNA of the CDR3 is TGTGCCTGGAGGGCACTAGGGGCGGAGACCCAGTACTTC. Translated, it gives CAWRALGAETQYF.

The gene calls are TRBV5-1 and TRBJ1-4; D not certain. Deletions cut 3 bases from V and 6 bases from J, with 12 bases between. The CDR3 is 14 amino acids. Germline values: CDR1 SGHRS, CDR2 YFSETQ. The CDR3 is CASSSTFSDEKLFF. CDR3 bases: TGCGCCAGCAGCTCGACATTTTCGGATGAAAAACTGTTTTTT.

The gene calls are TRBV5-6 and TRBJ2-1, with a weak D call TRBD1 (5 bases). Germline assignment: CDR1 SGHDT and CDR2 YYEEEE. The CDR3 is made up of 15 amino acids. V was clipped by 5 bases and J by 5 bases, with 17 bases between them. The CDR3 coding sequence is TGTGCCAGCAGTTTTAACCGGACACCACACAATGAGCAGTTCTTC. Encoded protein: CASSFNRTPHNEQFF.

The chain carries TRBV7-6 and TRBJ1-3; tentative D call: TRBD1 (5 bases). In germline, CDR1 is SGHVS, CDR2 FNYEAQ. The V end lost 1 base, the J end lost 0 bases, and 13 bases lay between the germline ends. The CDR3 runs to 17 residues. Here the CDR3 reads CASSLVGAPNSGNTIYF. CDR3 DNA sequence: TGTGCCAGCAGCTTAGTAGGGGCGCCAAACTCTGGAAACACCATATATTTT. The entire variable domain, with the rest obtained from reference TRBV7-6 and TRBJ1-3, is as follows: GAGVSQSPRYKVTKRGQDVALRCDPISGHVSLYWYRQALGQGPEFLTYFNYEAQQDKSGLPNDRFSAERPEGSISTLTIQRTEQRDSAMYRCASSLVGAPNSGNTIYFGEGSWLTVV.

The rearrangement uses TRBV30 and TRBJ1-5; possibly TRBD1 for D (5 bases). CDR1 and CDR2 (germline): GTSNPN, SVGIG (reference sequence). CDR3 size: 16 residues. Between the trimmed V and J ends, which lost 0 bases and 0 bases, there was a span of 12 bases. The DNA of the CDR3 is TGTGCCTGGAGTGTAGGTCAGGGTTATAGCAATCAGCCCCAGCATTTT. Its translation: CAWSVGQGYSNQPQHF.

CDR3 sequence: CASSVGGQDSGNTIYF. CDR3 DNA sequence: TGTGCCAGCAGCGTAGGAGGACAGGACTCTGGAAACACCATATATTTT. The chain employs TRBV9 and TRBJ1-3, with TRBD1 identical over 7 bases. This CDR3 region has 16 residues. Germline V gene sequence: CDR1 SGDLS, CDR2 YYNGEE. The V segment lost 0 bases and the J segment 0 bases; nucleotides outside the gene matches: 3.

In this sample, this clone turned up a few times. The CDR3 loop reads CASSLAGGANVLTF. In DNA form, the CDR3 reads TGCGCCAGCAGCTTGGCAGGTGGGGCCAACGTCCTGACTTTC. V and J are TRBV5-1 and TRBJ2-6; D is unclear. The germline gives CDR1 SGHRS, CDR2 YFSETQ. This CDR3 has 14 residues. V lost 0 bases, J lost 3 bases, and 4 bases lay in between.

This clone appeared a single time. The J gene is TRBJ2-7, the V gene TRBV5-4; 13 nucleotides agree with TRBD2. V shed 0 bases, J shed 5 bases, and the junction held 5 bases outside the gene matches. Germline values: CDR1 SGHNT, CDR2 YYREEE (reference sequence). CDR3 length equals 16 residues. The CDR3 protein is CASSLGGLAGDHEQYF. CDR3 bases: TGTGCCAGCAGCTTGGGCGGACTAGCGGGAGATCACGAGCAGTACTTC.

The V and J genes are TRBV9 and TRBJ2-1; D might be TRBD2 (6 bases). The CDR3 contains 13 residues. V was clipped by 7 bases and J by 5 bases, with 13 bases between them. Germline V gives CDR1 SGDLS, CDR2 YYNGEE. The DNA for the CDR3 is TGTGCCAGCCAGCGGGCGAAACACAATGAGCAGTTCTTC. It specifies CASQRAKHNEQFF.

Turning to this clone: Germline is not matched at one junction end, which may reflect a read error. The chain couples TRBV30 to TRBJ1-6, with D hard to call. The germline V gene encodes CDR1 GTSNPN and CDR2 SVGIG (reference sequence). The CDR3 loop spans 13 amino acids. The CDR3 coding sequence is TGTGTCTGGAGGTTGCAGCTTAATTCACCTCTCCACTTT. It is translated as CVWRLQLNSPLHF.

The chain uses TRBV6-1 and TRBJ2-5; D call uncertain. The germline V gene has CDR1 MNHNS and CDR2 SASEGT. Trimming removed 4 bases from V and 4 bases from J, with 19 bases in between. The CDR3 contains 16 residues. In DNA form, the CDR3 reads TGTGCCAGCAGTGCCTACAGTTACCTTTACGGAGAGACCCAGTACTTC. It encodes CASSAYSYLYGETQYF.

A remark on this clone: Other DNA sequences in the sample encode the same CDR3. V gene TRBV28 combines with J gene TRBJ2-7; TRBD1 might be the D (6 bases). The germline V gene encodes CDR1 MDHEN and CDR2 SYDVKM. The V end lost 8 bases, the J end lost 4 bases, and 12 bases lay between the germline ends. This CDR3 is 12 amino acids long. This chain's CDR3 is CASSGARYEQYF. The CDR3 nucleotides are TGTGCCAGCTCAGGGGCGCGGTACGAGCAGTACTTC. Supplemented by reference TRBV28 and TRBJ2-7, the full variable domain reads DVKVTQSSRYLVKRTGEKVFLECVQDMDHENMFWYRQDPGLGLRLIYFSYDVKMKEKGDIPEGYSVSREKKERFSLILESASTNQTSMYLCASSGARYEQYFGPGTRLTVT.

CDR3 coding DNA: TGCGCCAGCAGCCAAGATACTAGCGGGAATGACATTCAGTACTTC. As protein: CASSQDTSGNDIQYF. The genes are TRBV4-3 and TRBJ2-4, with 10 bases that match TRBD2. Germline V CDR1 and CDR2: LGHNA, YSLEER. This CDR3 has 15 amino acids. The trim removed 0 bases at V and 8 bases at J, leaving 4 bases unmatched.

The chain joins TRBV7-8 to TRBJ2-1, with TRBD2 matching 8 bases. In germline, CDR1 is SGHVS, CDR2 FQNEAQ. V was clipped by 5 bases and J by 6 bases; unmatched bases: 6. CDR3 size: 14 residues. The CDR3 DNA reads TGTGCCAGCAGCGAACCAACTAGCGGCAATGAGCAGTTCTTC. It specifies CASSEPTSGNEQFF.

This chain uses TRBV6-5 with TRBJ2-3, with D unclear. Trimming left V 4 bases short and J 3 bases short, with 14 bases between. The CDR3 extends over 15 amino acids. Germline CDR1 MNHEY, CDR2 SVGAGI. CDR3: CASSSKGEYTDTQYF. CDR3 coding DNA: TGTGCCAGCAGTTCTAAAGGTGAGTATACAGATACGCAGTATTTT.

The V call is TRBV7-3, the J call TRBJ2-5; 7 bases agree with TRBD1. The CDR3 is made up of 13 amino acids. CDR1 and CDR2 (germline): SGHTA, FQGTGA. V gave up 5 bases and J gave up 3 bases; unmatched junction bases: 3. CDR3 nucleotide sequence: TGTGCCAGCAGCCGGGACAGAGAAGAGACCCAGTACTTC. Residues: CASSRDREETQYF.

As to this clone: It differs at one base from a far larger clone, so likely a read error. This sequence joins TRBV4-1 and TRBJ2-7; weak D call: TRBD2 (6 bases). This CDR3 contains 15 residues. In germline, CDR1 is MGHRA, CDR2 YSYEKL. The CDR3 sequence: CASSQGQDYSYEQYF. CDR3 nucleotides: TGTGCCAGCAGCCAAGGTCAGGACTACTCCTACGAGCAGTACTTC.

The chain uses TRBV10-2 and TRBJ2-1; D gene uncertain. CDR1 is WSHSY, CDR2 SAAADI, per germline. This CDR3 has 15 amino acids. Between the trimmed V and J ends, which lost 3 bases and 7 bases, there was a span of 16 bases. The CDR3 loop reads CASSDNGVTDNEQFF. In DNA form, the CDR3 reads TGCGCCAGCAGTGATAATGGGGTTACGGATAATGAGCAGTTCTTC.

The CDR3 region is CASSLSEGYGYTF. CDR3 DNA: TGTGCCAGCTCACTCTCGGAGGGCTATGGCTACACCTTC. V usage is TRBV18 and J usage is TRBJ1-2; D remains ambiguous. The ends were cut back, 4 bases at V and 4 bases at J, with 10 bases in the middle. The CDR3 consists of 13 residues. Germline V gives CDR1 KGHSH, CDR2 LQKENI.

About this clone itself: The same CDR3 also results from other DNA sequences found in this sample. The chain combines TRBV7-9 with TRBJ2-7, with D unclear. The CDR3 is 13 residues long. Per germline, CDR1 SEHNR and CDR2 FQNEAQ (reference sequence). Trimming stripped 4 bases from V and 3 bases from J, with 10 bases between. The CDR3: CASSSVRFYEQYF. The DNA of the CDR3 is TGTGCCAGCAGCTCCGTACGATTCTACGAGCAGTACTTC.

The genes are TRBV7-9 and TRBJ2-2; no firm D call. Deletions cut 5 bases from V and 1 base from J, with 11 bases between. CDR1 is SEHNR, CDR2 FQNEAQ, per germline (reference sequence). The length of the CDR3 is 15 residues. CDR3 in DNA: TGTGCCAGCAGCCCAACGCAATGGAACACCGGGGAGCTGTTTTTT. It translates to CASSPTQWNTGELFF.

V is TRBV9 and J is TRBJ2-1, with a tentative D call TRBD2 (6 bases). Looked up from germline, CDR1 is SGDLS and CDR2 is YYNGEE. The CDR3 is made up of 14 amino acids. V lost 2 bases, J lost 6 bases, and 12 bases lay in between. CDR3 sequence: CASSVLALGNEQFF. CDR3 bases: TGTGCCAGCAGCGTCCTAGCGTTGGGCAATGAGCAGTTCTTC. Combining the CDR3 with reference TRBV9 and TRBJ2-1 gives the whole variable domain DSGVTQTPKHLITATGQRVTLRCSPRSGDLSVYWYQQSLDQGLQFLIQYYNGEERAKGNILERFSAQQFPDLHSELNLSSLELGDSALYFCASSVLALGNEQFFGPGTRLTVL.

Details on this clone: This CDR3 is also generated by other DNA sequences in the sample. The genes are TRBV18 and TRBJ2-7; possible D gene TRBD2, 5 bases. This CDR3 spans 14 amino acids. V was clipped by 3 bases and J by 4 bases, with 13 bases between them. Looked up from germline, CDR1 is KGHSH and CDR2 is LQKENI. CDR3: CASSPSSGAYEQYF. DNA of the CDR3: TGTGCCAGCTCACCGTCAAGCGGAGCTTACGAGCAGTACTTC.

This clone was seen a single time. CDR3 bases: TGTGCCAGCAGGCGTCTAGCGGGCCACAATGAGCAGTTCTTC. Translation gives CASRRLAGHNEQFF. This chain links TRBV7-9 with TRBJ2-1, with TRBD2 matching over 8 bases. With 6 bases clipped from V and 5 bases from J, the junction kept 6 bases outside the gene matches. The length of the CDR3 is 14 residues. CDR1 SEHNR and CDR2 FQNEAQ come from the germline V gene (reference sequence). The full variable domain, rest sourced from reference TRBV7-9 and TRBJ2-1, is DTGVSQNPRHKITKRGQNVTFRCDPISEHNRLYWYRQTLGQGPEFLTYFQNEAQLEKSRLLSDRFSAERPKGSFSTLEIQRTEQGDSAMYLCASRRLAGHNEQFFGPGTRLTVL.

This clone was detected only a few times. V gene TRBV9 combines with J gene TRBJ2-2; no clear D gene. Trimming pared 3 bases from V and 4 bases from J, leaving 13 bases between. The length of the CDR3 is 15 residues. Germline lookup yields CDR1 SGDLS and CDR2 YYNGEE. The DNA of the CDR3 is TGTGCCAGCAGCGGGACGGTAGGAATCACCGGGGAGCTGTTTTTT. Amino acid sequence: CASSGTVGITGELFF.

To note about this clone: The same CDR3 can be traced to other DNA sequences in this sample. In DNA form, the CDR3 reads TGCGCCAGCAGCTTGTTCGGGACAGGGGGCTACGAGCAGTACTTC. This codes for CASSLFGTGGYEQYF. The rearrangement links TRBV5-1 to TRBJ2-7; TRBD1 agrees at 11 bases. The CDR3 has 15 residues. Germline CDR1 SGHRS, CDR2 YFSETQ. The V and J ends lost 1 base and 3 bases, in that order; junction bases with no gene match: 3.

The chain links TRBV5-6 to TRBJ2-5; possible D gene TRBD1, 6 bases. This CDR3 comprises 13 residues. Germline CDR1 and CDR2: SGHDT and YYEEEE. V shed 2 bases and J shed 5 bases, with 10 bases lying between them. CDR3 sequence reads: CASSFTGYETQYF. The CDR3 region has the DNA TGTGCCAGCAGCTTTACAGGGTACGAGACCCAGTACTTC.

The rearrangement joins TRBV4-3 to TRBJ2-1; TRBD2 might be the D (6 bases). V was pared by 0 bases and J by 5 bases, with 20 bases between. Looked up from germline, CDR1 is LGHNA and CDR2 is YSLEER. This CDR3 has 18 residues. The CDR3 here is CASSQDLPPRRGNNEQFF. The CDR3 DNA reads as TGCGCCAGCAGCCAAGATCTCCCGCCCCGGAGGGGCAACAATGAGCAGTTCTTC.

This chain connects TRBV29-1 to TRBJ1-4; the D is unclear. Trimming removed 1 base from V and 3 bases from J, with 6 bases in between. The CDR3 is 13 amino acids. Per the germline V gene, CDR1 is SQVTM and CDR2 is ANQGSEA. The DNA of the CDR3 is TGCAGCGTTGAAGTCCAGTCTAATGAAAAACTGTTTTTT. This encodes CSVEVQSNEKLFF.

V and J are TRBV28 and TRBJ2-1; 9 positions agree with TRBD2. The CDR3 sequence is 16 residues long. J gave up 2 bases and V 6 bases, and 8 bases lay outside the gene matches. Germline CDR1 reads MDHEN; CDR2 reads SYDVKM. DNA for the CDR3: TGTGCCAGCAGCTCTAGCGGGAAATTCCCCTACAATGAGCAGTTCTTC. It codes for CASSSSGKFPYNEQFF.